The next 7 T cell receptor beta chains were all read from a single sample in a study of blood T cell repertoires in COVID-19. The table came from immunoSEQ multiplex PCR; TCRdb's copy has only in-frame clones and leaves some out. The table has roughly 73,000 clones, around 74% seen once. The sequencing input was peripheral blood. These receptor sequences come from a man between 65 and 80 years old with acute or convalescent COVID-19.

In its sample, this clone was seen a few times. The chain links TRBV19 to TRBJ2-5; 7 positions agree with TRBD2. CDR1 and CDR2 from the germline V gene are LNHDA and SQIVND (reference sequence). This CDR3 has 15 amino acids. Trimming at V came to 8 bases and at J to 2 bases, leaving 11 bases not matched to a gene. Here the CDR3 reads CASAAGRGLQETQYF. The CDR3 nucleotides are TGTGCCAGTGCAGCGGGACGAGGGCTTCAAGAGACCCAGTACTTC.

V and J are TRBV11-2 and TRBJ2-1; 10 positions agree with TRBD2. This CDR3 has 14 amino acids. The germline V gene has CDR1 SGHAT and CDR2 FQNNGV. V was clipped by 0 bases and J by 15 bases; unmatched bases: 8. The CDR3 reads CASSLDLAGVFGFF. Written as DNA, the CDR3 is TGTGCCAGCAGCTTAGATCTAGCGGGAGTTTTTGGGTTCTTC.

This clone came up a few times. The chain employs TRBV4-2 and TRBJ2-7; 9 bases are a match to TRBD2. The CDR3 has 18 residues. V lost 5 bases to trimming and J lost 3 bases; unmatched junction nucleotides: 17. The germline CDR1 and CDR2 sequences are LGHNA and YNFKEQ. CDR3 protein: CASSVLSSGRTGVYEQYF. As DNA, the CDR3 is TGTGCCAGCAGCGTCCTCAGTAGCGGGAGAACAGGGGTCTACGAGCAGTACTTC.

The chain links TRBV13 to TRBJ2-2; D possibly corresponds to TRBD1 (5 bases). CDR1 and CDR2 (germline): PRHDT, FYEKMQ (reference sequence). Trimming removed 5 bases from V and 7 bases from J, with 11 bases in between. The CDR3 loop spans 13 amino acids. CDR3: CASSLDSYGELFF. Written as DNA, the CDR3 is TGTGCCAGCAGCCTAGACAGCTACGGGGAGCTGTTTTTT.

The rearrangement joins TRBV7-9 to TRBJ1-1; weak D call: TRBD1 (6 bases). Trimming stripped 7 bases from V and 2 bases from J, with 14 bases between. CDR1 and CDR2 from the germline V gene are SEHNR and FQNEAQ (reference sequence). The CDR3 is 14 amino acids. CDR3 in DNA: TGTGCCAGCACCCCCGGGGGGGCCAACACTGAAGCTTTCTTT. This encodes CASTPGGANTEAFF. The full variable domain, with the rest looked up from reference TRBV7-9 and TRBJ1-1, is DTGVSQNPRHKITKRGQNVTFRCDPISEHNRLYWYRQTLGQGPEFLTYFQNEAQLEKSRLLSDRFSAERPKGSFSTLEIQRTEQGDSAMYLCASTPGGANTEAFFGQGTRLTVV.

The rearrangement joins TRBV28 to TRBJ1-3; D remains unclear. The V and J ends lost 4 bases and 3 bases respectively, with 13 bases between them. The V gene's germline CDR1 is MDHEN and CDR2 SYDVKM. The CDR3 covers 15 residues. CDR3 loop: CASSSTSTGGNTIYF. For the CDR3, the DNA is TGTGCCAGCAGTTCGACCTCGACGGGTGGAAACACCATATATTTT.

The genes are TRBV3-1 (or the pseudogene TRBV3-2) and TRBJ1-5; TRBD1 is a possible D gene (6 bases). V lost 1 base and J 2 bases, leaving 9 bases between the germline ends. The CDR3 totals 15 residues. The germline CDR1 and CDR2 sequences are LGHDT and YNNKEL (reference sequence). The CDR3: CASSQGPGGNQPQHF. The CDR3 DNA follows: TGTGCCAGCAGCCAAGGCCCAGGGGGCAATCAGCCCCAGCATTTT.